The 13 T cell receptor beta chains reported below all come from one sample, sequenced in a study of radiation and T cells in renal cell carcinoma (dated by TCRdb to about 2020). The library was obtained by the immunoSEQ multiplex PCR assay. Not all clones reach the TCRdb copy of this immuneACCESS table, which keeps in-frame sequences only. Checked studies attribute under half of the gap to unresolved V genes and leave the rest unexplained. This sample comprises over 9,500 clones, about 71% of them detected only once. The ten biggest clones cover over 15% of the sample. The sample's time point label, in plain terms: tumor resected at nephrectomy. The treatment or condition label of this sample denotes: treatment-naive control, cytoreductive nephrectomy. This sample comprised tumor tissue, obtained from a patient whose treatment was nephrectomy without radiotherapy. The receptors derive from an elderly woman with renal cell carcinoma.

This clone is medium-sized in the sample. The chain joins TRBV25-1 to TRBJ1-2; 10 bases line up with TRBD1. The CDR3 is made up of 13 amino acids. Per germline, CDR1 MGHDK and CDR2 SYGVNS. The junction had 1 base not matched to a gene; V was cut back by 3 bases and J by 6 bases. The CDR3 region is CASSDGTGDGYTF. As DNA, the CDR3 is TGTGCCAGCAGTGATGGGACAGGGGATGGCTACACCTTC.

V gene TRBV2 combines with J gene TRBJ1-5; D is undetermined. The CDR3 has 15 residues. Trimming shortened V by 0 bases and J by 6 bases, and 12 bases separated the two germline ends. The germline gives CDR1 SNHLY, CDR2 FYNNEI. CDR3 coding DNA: TGTGCCAGCAGTGAAGCGGACGGGGTTCGTCAGCCCCAGCATTTT. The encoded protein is CASSEADGVRQPQHF.

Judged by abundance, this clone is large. The CDR3 is CATSRSRDSFYGYTF. DNA for the CDR3: TGTGCCACCAGCAGATCCAGGGACAGTTTCTATGGCTACACCTTC. The chain joins TRBV15 to TRBJ1-2, with 7 positions matching TRBD1. Germline assignment: CDR1 LNHNV and CDR2 YYDKDF (reference sequence). CDR3 length: 15 amino acids. V gave up 2 bases and J gave up 4 bases; unmatched junction bases: 7.

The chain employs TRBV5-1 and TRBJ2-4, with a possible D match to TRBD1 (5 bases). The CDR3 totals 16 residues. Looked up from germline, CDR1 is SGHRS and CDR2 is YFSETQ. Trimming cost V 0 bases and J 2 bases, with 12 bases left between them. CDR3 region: CASSLGGQFPKNIQYF. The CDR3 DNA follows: TGCGCCAGCAGCTTGGGAGGACAATTCCCCAAAAACATTCAGTACTTC.

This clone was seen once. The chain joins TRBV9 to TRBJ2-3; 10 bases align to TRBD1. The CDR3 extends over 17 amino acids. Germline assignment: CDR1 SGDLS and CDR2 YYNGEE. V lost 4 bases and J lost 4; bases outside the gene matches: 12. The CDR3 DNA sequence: TGTGCCAGCAGCACACGACAGGGGGCAATCAGCCCAGATACGCAGTATTTT. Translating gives CASSTRQGAISPDTQYF.

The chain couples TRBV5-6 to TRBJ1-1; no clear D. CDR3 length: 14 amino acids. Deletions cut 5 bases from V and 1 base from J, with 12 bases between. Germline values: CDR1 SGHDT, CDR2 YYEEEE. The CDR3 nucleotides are TGTGCCAGCAGTCTCCCGAACGGGAACACTGAAGCTTTCTTT. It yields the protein CASSLPNGNTEAFF.

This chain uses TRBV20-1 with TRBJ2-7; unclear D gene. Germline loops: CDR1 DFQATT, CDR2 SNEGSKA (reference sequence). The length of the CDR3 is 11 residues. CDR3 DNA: TGCAGTGCTAGAGATCAAAGTGAAGGACGCGTC. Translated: CSARDQSEGRV.

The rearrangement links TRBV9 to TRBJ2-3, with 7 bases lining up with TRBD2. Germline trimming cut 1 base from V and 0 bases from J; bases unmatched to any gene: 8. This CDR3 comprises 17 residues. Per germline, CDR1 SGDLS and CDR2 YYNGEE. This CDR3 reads CASSVSGLSASTDTQYF. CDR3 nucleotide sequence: TGTGCCAGCAGCGTATCGGGACTATCAGCTAGCACAGATACGCAGTATTTT.

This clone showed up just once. For the CDR3, the DNA is TGTGCCAGCAGTTACACGACAGGGGCCCCACAGCCCCAGCATTTT. Protein sequence: CASSYTTGAPQPQHF. V and J are TRBV6-5 and TRBJ1-5, with TRBD1 identical over 8 bases. This CDR3 has 15 residues. Germline V gene data show CDR1 as MNHEY and CDR2 as SVGAGI. The trim removed 2 bases at V and 7 bases at J, leaving 7 bases unmatched.

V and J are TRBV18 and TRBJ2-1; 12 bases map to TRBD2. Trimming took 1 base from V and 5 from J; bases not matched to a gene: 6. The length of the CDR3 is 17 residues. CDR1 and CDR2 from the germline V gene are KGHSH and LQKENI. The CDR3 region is CASSPQARTSGNNEQFF. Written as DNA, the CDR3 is TGTGCCAGCTCACCACAGGCGAGGACTAGCGGGAACAATGAGCAGTTCTTC.

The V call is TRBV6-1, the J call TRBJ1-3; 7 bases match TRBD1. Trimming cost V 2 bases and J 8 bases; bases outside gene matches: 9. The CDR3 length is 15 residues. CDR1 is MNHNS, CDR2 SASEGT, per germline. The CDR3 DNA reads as TGTGCCAGCAGTGAAAGATCCAGGGGGGCCGACACCATATATTTT. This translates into CASSERSRGADTIYF.

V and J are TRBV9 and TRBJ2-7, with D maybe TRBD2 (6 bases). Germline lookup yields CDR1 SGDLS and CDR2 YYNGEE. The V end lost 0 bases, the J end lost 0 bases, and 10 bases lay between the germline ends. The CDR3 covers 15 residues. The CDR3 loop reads CASSVAGAGSYEQYF. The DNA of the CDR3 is TGTGCCAGCAGCGTAGCGGGAGCGGGCTCCTACGAGCAGTACTTC. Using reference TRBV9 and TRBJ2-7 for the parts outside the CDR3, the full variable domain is DSGVTQTPKHLITATGQRVTLRCSPRSGDLSVYWYQQSLDQGLQFLIQYYNGEERAKGNILERFSAQQFPDLHSELNLSSLELGDSALYFCASSVAGAGSYEQYFGPGTRLTVT.

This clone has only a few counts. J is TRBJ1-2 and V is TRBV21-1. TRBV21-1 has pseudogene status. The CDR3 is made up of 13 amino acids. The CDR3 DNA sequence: TGTGCCAGCAGCGGGGATTGCTTTCACGGCTACACCTTC. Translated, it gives CASSGDCFHGYTF.